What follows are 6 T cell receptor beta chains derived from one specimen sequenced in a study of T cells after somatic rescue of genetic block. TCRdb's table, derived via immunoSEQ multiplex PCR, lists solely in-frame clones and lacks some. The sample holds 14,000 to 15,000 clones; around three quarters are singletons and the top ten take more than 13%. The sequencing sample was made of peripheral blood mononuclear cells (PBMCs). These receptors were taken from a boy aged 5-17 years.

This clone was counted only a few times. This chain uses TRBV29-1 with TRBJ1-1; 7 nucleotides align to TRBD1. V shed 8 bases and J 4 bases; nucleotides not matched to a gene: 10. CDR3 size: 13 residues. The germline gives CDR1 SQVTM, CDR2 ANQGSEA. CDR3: CSFRQGAGTEAFF. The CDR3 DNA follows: TGCAGCTTCCGACAGGGAGCAGGCACTGAAGCTTTCTTT.

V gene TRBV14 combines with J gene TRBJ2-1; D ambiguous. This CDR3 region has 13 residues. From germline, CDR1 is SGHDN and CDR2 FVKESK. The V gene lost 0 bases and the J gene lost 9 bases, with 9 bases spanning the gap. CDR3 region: CASSQDNWPEQFF. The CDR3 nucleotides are TGTGCCAGCAGCCAAGATAACTGGCCTGAGCAGTTCTTC.

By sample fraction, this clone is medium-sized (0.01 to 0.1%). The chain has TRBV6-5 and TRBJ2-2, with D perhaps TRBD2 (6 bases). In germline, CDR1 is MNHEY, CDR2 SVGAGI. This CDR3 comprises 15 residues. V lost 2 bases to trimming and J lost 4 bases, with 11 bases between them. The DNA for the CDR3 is TGTGCCAGCAGTTACCAGACTAGGTCCACCGGGGAGCTGTTTTTT. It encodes CASSYQTRSTGELFF.

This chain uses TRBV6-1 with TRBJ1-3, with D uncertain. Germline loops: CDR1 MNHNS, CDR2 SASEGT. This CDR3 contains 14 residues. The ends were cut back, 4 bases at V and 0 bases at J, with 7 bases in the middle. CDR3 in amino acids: CASSGHLSGNTIYF. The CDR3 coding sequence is TGTGCCAGCAGTGGACATCTCTCTGGAAACACCATATATTTT.

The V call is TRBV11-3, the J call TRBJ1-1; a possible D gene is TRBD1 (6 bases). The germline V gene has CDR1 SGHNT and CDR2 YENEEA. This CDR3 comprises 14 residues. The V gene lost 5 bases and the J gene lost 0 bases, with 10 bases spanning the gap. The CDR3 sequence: CASSMGQMNTEAFF. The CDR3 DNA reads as TGTGCCAGCAGCATGGGACAAATGAACACTGAAGCTTTCTTT.

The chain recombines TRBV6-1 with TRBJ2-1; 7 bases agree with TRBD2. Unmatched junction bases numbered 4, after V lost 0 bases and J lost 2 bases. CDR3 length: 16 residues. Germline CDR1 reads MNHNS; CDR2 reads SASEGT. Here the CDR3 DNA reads TGTGCCAGCAGTGAAGCCCTAGCGGACCCCTACAATGAGCAGTTCTTC. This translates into CASSEALADPYNEQFF.